The rows below give T cell receptor beta chains drawn from one sample of a study of Ad26.COV2.S vaccination and SARS-CoV-2 variants. Clones were read by immunoSEQ multiplex PCR, and TCRdb kept only the in-frame ones, dropping some. The data hold 200,000 to 250,000 clones, with 85% to 90% observed a single time. The source was peripheral blood, collected in a trial of Ad26.COV2.S vaccine versus placebo. These receptors originate from a person between 18 and 65 years old who received the Ad26.COV2.S COVID-19 vaccine or a placebo. CDR3s leave out the opening cysteine and the closing phenylalanine or tryptophan.

>TRBV28|14|TRBJ2-5
ASSSLGLAGVKTQY
>TRBV29-1|12|TRBJ2-7
SVRDLVSSYEQY
>TRBV14|14|TRBJ2-7
ASSQDQMVTGYEQY
>TRBV30|12|TRBJ1-1
AWYRDAQNTEAF
>TRBV7-2|13|TRBJ2-5
ASSLSGGPRETQY
>TRBV6-2/TRBV6-3|12|TRBJ2-1
ASSYLAGNNEQF
>TRBV24-1|13|TRBJ1-5
ATSAGRGSNQPQH
>TRBV6-2/TRBV6-3|14|TRBJ2-3
ASSPGAGFGTDTQY
>TRBV11-3|17|TRBJ2-3
ASSLQRWGSTREGDTQY
>TRBV13|13|TRBJ2-7
ASSITGTGPYEQY
>TRBV4-1|13|TRBJ2-7
ASSRERGGPYEQY
>TRBV19|11|TRBJ2-3
ASGRASTDTQY
>TRBV15|19|TRBJ1-6
ATSRGLSLTGVSPYNSPLH
>TRBV19|9|TRBJ2-1
ASSLAREQF
>TRBV5-6|12|TRBJ1-4
ASSLKWTNEKLF
>TRBV9|13|TRBJ2-3
ASSVASGRGDTQY
>TRBV25-1|9|TRBJ1-1
ASSESGQAF
>TRBV28|16|TRBJ1-5
ASSPSPFGFVSRQPQH
>TRBV21-1|9|TRBJ2-7
ASSDSYEQY
>TRBV28|12|TRBJ2-7
ASSYTRLSYEQY
>TRBV28|10|TRBJ1-5
ASMGTMQPQH
>TRBV6-5|10|TRBJ1-5
ASITGAGPQH
>TRBV30|11|TRBJ2-7
AWSVGSSYEQY
>TRBV5-1|15|TRBJ2-5
ASSVKGTSGGGETQY
>TRBV24-1|14|TRBJ2-5
ATSDLSGTQEETQY
>TRBV4-2|14|TRBJ2-7
ASSPGLGQDTHEQY
>TRBV30|15|TRBJ2-4
AWSVSRGVKAKNIQY
>TRBV10-3|16|TRBJ2-1
AISKAGAPGSSYNEQF
>TRBV6-6|13|TRBJ2-7
ASSTLESTGYEQY
>TRBV29-1|12|TRBJ2-5
SVDTGRGQETQY
>TRBV2|10|TRBJ2-2
ASRENTGELF
>TRBV7-6|14|TRBJ2-1
ASSSFEGVSYNEQF
>TRBV9|13|TRBJ1-6
ASSAGAGSNSPLH
>TRBV19|15|TRBJ1-5
ASSHLSGRNSNQPQH
>TRBV10-3|15|TRBJ1-5
AISERAGLISNQPQH
>TRBV4-3|13|TRBJ1-6
ASSQETDGNSPLH
>TRBV3-1/TRBV3-2|14|TRBJ1-3
ASSQDLASLGNTIY
>TRBV5-8|13|TRBJ1-3
ASSLGRASGNTIY
>TRBV6-4|15|TRBJ2-7
ASSEGSSGRANDEQY
>TRBV15|16|TRBJ1-1
ATSSGNRPGTRNTEAF
>TRBV4-2|19|TRBJ2-2
ASSQGPSGTSGRLNTGELF
>TRBV4-1|13|TRBJ1-1
ASSLTGELNTEAF
>TRBV19|15|TRBJ1-6
ASSETRQGRNNSPLH
>TRBV9|16|TRBJ2-3
ASSSNRGLAGGSDTQY
>TRBV18|13|TRBJ1-1
ASSPQHGGNTEAF
>TRBV24-1|12|TRBJ1-2
ATSDLEVSYGYT
>TRBV7-9|13|TRBJ2-5
ASSPGTGGREAQY
>TRBV25-1|12|TRBJ1-6
ASGRQGDGSPLH
>TRBV5-1|16|TRBJ2-7
ASSLAAGGLQSSYEQY
>TRBV10-1|15|TRBJ2-3
ASSEEGLAGVTDTQY
>TRBV2|13|TRBJ1-4
ASSDPTGAGEKLF
>TRBV12-3/TRBV12-4|11|TRBJ1-1
ASSGGVGTEAF
>TRBV7-9|16|TRBJ2-7
ASSPPPGPTSVGYEQY
>TRBV4-3|14|TRBJ2-7
ASSQDRLAGAYEQY
>TRBV11-2|9|TRBJ1-2
ASSRQGGYT
>TRBV5-1|13|TRBJ2-1
ASSQRGPSYNEQF
>TRBV21-1|12|TRBJ2-7
ASSPRDRTYEQY
>TRBV28|12|TRBJ2-7
ASSPTGLITEQY
>TRBV2|16|TRBJ2-1
ASRKLAGGQSSYNEQF